The present TCR beta chain was sequenced within a study of blood T cells in healthy people across ages. Study outcomes and limitations: Per million T cells, TCR beta diversity dropped about linearly as age rose. Donor CMV status was unknown, possibly confounding expanded clonotype changes.

With a J-beta primer mix and a sample-barcoded 5' primer, a second PCR ran roughly 7 to 11 cycles. MiXCR, run by TCRdb on the 5' RACE reads, gives a single entry per CDR3 protein. The sample gives hundreds of thousands of distinct CDR3 sequences, 62% of which show up once; approximately 30% is in the top ten. Total RNA, at least 6 micrograms per sample, came from PBMCs. Note on this clonotype: Its specificity is not known.

CDR1 is DFQATT and CDR2 is SNEGSKA in the germline V gene (reference sequence). CDR3 length equals 14 residues. The receptor comes from a man aged 25 to 40 in good health. The material sequenced was blood. This chain joins TRBV20-1 and TRBJ2-4; perhaps TRBD1 as D (6 bases). The end of the DNA fits TRBJ2-7 better, so the J call may be wrong. The CDR3 DNA sequence: TGCAGTGCTATCCCCCGGGACACCGCCTACGAGCAGTACTTC. Protein product: CSAIPRDTAYEQYF.